This TCR beta chain was recorded in a study of identical twins. TCRdb analysed the 5' RACE reads with MiXCR anew, one entry per CDR3 protein. The data contain 220,000 or so distinct CDR3 sequences, approximately 7% of them singletons. This clonotype was seen a few times. The germline V gene encodes CDR1 SGDLS and CDR2 YYNGEE. The CDR3 has 16 residues. Trimming took off 4 bases at V and 3 bases at J, with 18 bases between the two ends. These data were likewise used in another study, on yellow fever vaccine responses in identical twins.

Sequenced sample: memory (CD45RO+) T cells sorted from blood. The clonotype originates from a woman younger than 35 in good health. The chain uses TRBV9 and TRBJ2-3; D tentatively fits TRBD1 or TRBD2 (5 bases each). The chain's CDR3 is CASSPGLRGVTDTQYF. The CDR3 DNA sequence: TGTGCCAGCAGCCCCGGCCTCCGAGGGGTTACAGATACGCAGTATTTT.